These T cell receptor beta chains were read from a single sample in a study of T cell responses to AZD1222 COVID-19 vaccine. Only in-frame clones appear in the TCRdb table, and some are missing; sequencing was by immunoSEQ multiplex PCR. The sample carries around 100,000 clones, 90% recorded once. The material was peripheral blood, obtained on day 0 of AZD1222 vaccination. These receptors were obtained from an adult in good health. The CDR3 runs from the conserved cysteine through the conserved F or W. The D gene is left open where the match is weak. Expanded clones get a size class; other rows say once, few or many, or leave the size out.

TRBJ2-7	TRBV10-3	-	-	CAIRSAGSYEQYF	TGTGCCATCAGGTCCGCAGGGAGCTACGAGCAGTACTTC
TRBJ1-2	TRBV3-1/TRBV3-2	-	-	CASSQVPGYGYTF	TGTGCCAGCAGCCAAGTGCCGGGGTATGGCTACACCTTC
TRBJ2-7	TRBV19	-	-	CPTVTGMVQYF	TGCCCTACGGTGACTGGCATGGTGCAGTACTTC
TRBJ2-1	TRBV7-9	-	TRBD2	CASSLGLAGGGYNEQFF	TGTGCCAGCAGCTTGGGACTAGCGGGGGGCGGGTACAATGAGCAGTTCTTC
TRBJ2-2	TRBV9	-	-	CASSVSRGAGELFF	TGTGCCAGCAGCGTGTCCCGGGGCGCCGGGGAGCTGTTTTTT
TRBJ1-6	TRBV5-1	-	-	CASSLGANSPLHF	TGCGCCAGCAGCTTAGGGGCAAATTCACCCCTCCACTTT
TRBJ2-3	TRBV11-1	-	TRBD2	CASSLLLAGGTQYF	TGTGCCAGCAGCTTACTGCTAGCGGGGGGCACGCAGTATTTT
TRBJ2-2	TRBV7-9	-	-	CASSLNGLITGELFF	TGTGCCAGCAGCCTAAATGGACTGATCACCGGGGAGCTGTTTTTT
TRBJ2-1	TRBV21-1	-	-	CASSKALGGNQEDNEQFF	TGTGCCAGCAGCAAAGCGCTAGGGGGAAATCAGGAGGACAATGAGCAGTTCTTC
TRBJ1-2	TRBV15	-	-	CATSRDLLTAANYGYTF	TGTGCCACCAGCAGAGATCTTTTGACAGCGGCTAACTATGGCTACACCTTC
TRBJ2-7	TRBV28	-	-	CASSLSGNYEQYF	TGTGCCAGCAGTTTATCGGGAAACTACGAGCAGTACTTC
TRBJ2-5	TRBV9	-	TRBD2	CASSVASAGALETQYF	TGTGCCAGCAGCGTAGCTTCAGCGGGGGCCCTAGAGACCCAGTACTTC
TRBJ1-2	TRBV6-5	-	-	CASSYPREGVYGYTF	TGTGCCAGCAGTTACCCCAGGGAGGGAGTCTATGGCTACACCTTC
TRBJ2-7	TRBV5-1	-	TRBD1	CASSPGQGIHEQYF	TGCGCCAGCAGCCCAGGACAGGGGATCCACGAGCAGTACTTC
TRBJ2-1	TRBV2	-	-	CASSERSYNEQFF	TGTGCCAGCAGTGAGCGGTCTTACAATGAGCAGTTCTTC
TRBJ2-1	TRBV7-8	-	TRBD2	CASSHERGPYNEQFF	TGTGCCAGCAGCCATGAGCGGGGGCCTTACAATGAGCAGTTCTTC
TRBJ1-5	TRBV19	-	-	CASSPLSPKSGNQPQHF	TGTGCCAGTAGCCCCCTCAGTCCCAAGAGCGGCAATCAGCCCCAGCATTTT
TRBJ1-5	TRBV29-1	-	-	CSVAGGNQPQHF	TGCAGCGTTGCCGGGGGAAATCAGCCCCAGCATTTT
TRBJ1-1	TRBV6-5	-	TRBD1	CASLGTGDTEAFF	TGTGCCAGTTTGGGGACAGGGGATACTGAAGCTTTCTTT
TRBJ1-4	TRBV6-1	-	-	CASREDREKLFF	TGTGCCAGCAGGGAAGACCGTGAAAAACTGTTTTTT
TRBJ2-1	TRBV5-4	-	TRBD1	CASRPTPGGEQFF	TGTGCCAGCAGACCCACCCCAGGGGGTGAGCAGTTCTTC
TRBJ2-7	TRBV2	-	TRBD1	CASSDRVDSYEQYF	TGTGCCAGCAGCGACAGGGTCGACTCCTACGAGCAGTACTTC
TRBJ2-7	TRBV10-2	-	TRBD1	CASQGTGQGLYEQYF	TGCGCCAGCCAAGGGACCGGACAGGGTCTCTACGAGCAGTACTTC
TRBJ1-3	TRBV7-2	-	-	CASSLVELARGPALIYF	TGTGCCAGCAGCTTAGTTGAATTGGCCAGGGGCCCTGCTTTAATATATTTT
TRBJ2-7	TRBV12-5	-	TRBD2	CASGSRLAGGSYEQYF	TGTGCTAGTGGTTCCCGACTAGCGGGGGGATCCTACGAGCAGTACTTC
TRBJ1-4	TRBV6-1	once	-	CASSDPDAGSLLNQKLFF	TGTGCCAGCAGTGACCCCGACGCCGGGTCCTTGTTAAATCAAAAACTGTTTTTT
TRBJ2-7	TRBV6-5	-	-	CASSYSSERRYEQYF	TGTGCCAGCAGTTACTCGTCGGAGAGAAGGTACGAGCAGTACTTC
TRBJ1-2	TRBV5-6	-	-	CASSLGQPYGYTF	TGTGCCAGCAGCTTGGGCCAGCCATATGGCTACACCTTC